This is a list of T cell receptor beta chains from one sample in a study of blood T cell repertoires in COVID-19. Assay: immunoSEQ multiplex PCR; the TCRdb copy retains only in-frame clones and omits some. Of around 75,000 clones listed, more than 70% are singletons. Source material: peripheral blood. The source of these receptors is a man between 50 and 59 years old with COVID-19, enrolled during active disease. Each CDR3 is given with its conserved first and last residue. D genes are given only for firm matches. Expanded clones get a size class; other rows say once, few or many, or leave the size out.

TRBV7-9	TRBJ1-2	-	once	TGTGCCAGCAGCTTAAGAGGAGGGGAGTCTAACTATGGCTACACCTTC	CASSLRGGESNYGYTF
TRBV6-6	TRBJ2-2	TRBD2	-	TGTGCCAGCGGGAGACTAGCGGGAGGTACCGGGGAGCTGTTTTTT	CASGRLAGGTGELFF
TRBV30	TRBJ1-2	-	few	TGTGCCTGGAGTCTTGCCCGAGACTATGGCTACACCTTC	CAWSLARDYGYTF
TRBV5-1	TRBJ2-7	-	-	TGCGCCAGCAGCTTGGGTGAGGGCAGATACGAGCAGTACTTC	CASSLGEGRYEQYF
TRBV6-5	TRBJ1-1	-	-	TGTGCCAGCAGTCTAGGAGGCAGCCTTCCAACTGAAGCTTTCTTT	CASSLGGSLPTEAFF
TRBV28	TRBJ2-6	-	-	TGTGCCAGCAGTTTAGTGCAGGGATCTGGGGCCAACGTCCTGACTTTC	CASSLVQGSGANVLTF
TRBV4-2	TRBJ2-2	-	few	TGTGCCAGCAGCCAAGCGGCGGGTGGGGGCTACACCGGGGAGCTGTTTTTT	CASSQAAGGGYTGELFF
TRBV19	TRBJ1-3	-	-	TGTGCCAGTAACCCCGGCTCTGGAAACACCATATATTTT	CASNPGSGNTIYF
TRBV11-3	TRBJ2-2	TRBD1	-	TGTGCCAGCAGCACCGGGACAGGGGGTTTCACCGGGGAGCTGTTTTTT	CASSTGTGGFTGELFF
TRBV5-4	TRBJ2-1	TRBD2	-	TGTGCCAGCAGGGGATCGACTAGCCTCGGGCAGTTCTTC	CASRGSTSLGQFF
TRBV30	TRBJ1-1	-	-	TGTGCCTGGAGTGTATGGGGGGGATCGGACACTGAAGCTTTCTTT	CAWSVWGGSDTEAFF